These 14 T cell receptor beta chains were all obtained from the same sample, sequenced in a study of blood T cell repertoires in COVID-19 (dated by TCRdb to 2018 to 2021). The library was prepared using the immunoSEQ multiplex PCR assay. Sourced from immuneACCESS, this table was stored by TCRdb with only in-frame sequences that have V and J called. A share of the clones is absent; for the studies checked, an unresolved V gene accounts for under half, and the remainder has no known explanation. The sample table holds roughly 440,000 clones, of which more than 70% were seen once. The top ten constitute 10% to 15% of the sample. Sequencing was carried out using peripheral blood. These receptors were taken from a woman in her forties or fifties with COVID-19, enrolled during active disease.

The chain links TRBV6-6 to TRBJ2-7; a weak D match, TRBD1 (6 bases). This CDR3 contains 15 residues. V was pared by 0 bases and J by 3 bases, with 12 bases between. The germline V gene has CDR1 MNHNY and CDR2 SVGAGI (reference sequence). CDR3 protein: CASSYSGIQGYEQYF. The CDR3 DNA sequence: TGTGCCAGCAGTTACTCAGGGATACAGGGCTACGAGCAGTACTTC.

This clone occurred a few times. CDR3 in amino acids: CATSRDGYLREPQHF. CDR3 nucleotides: TGTGCCACCAGCAGAGATGGCTACTTGAGGGAGCCCCAGCATTTT. The chain employs TRBV15 and TRBJ1-5; D remains ambiguous. The germline gives CDR1 LNHNV, CDR2 YYDKDF (reference sequence). CDR3 length: 15 residues. V shed 0 bases and J shed 8 bases, with 14 bases lying between them.

The J gene is TRBJ1-4, the V gene TRBV19; D may be TRBD1 (5 bases). Germline V lookup: CDR1 LNHDA, CDR2 SQIVND (reference sequence). The CDR3 covers 14 residues. V was shortened by 4 bases and J by 7 bases, with 13 bases between the two germline ends. The CDR3 DNA reads TGTGCCAGTAGTACCTACAGGAGGGCTGAAAAACTGTTTTTT. Protein sequence: CASSTYRRAEKLFF.

In nucleotides, the CDR3 is TGTGCCAGCAGCCAACAGGGGGCACATGAGCAGTTCTTC. Its translation: CASSQQGAHEQFF. This chain uses TRBV3-1 (or the pseudogene TRBV3-2) with TRBJ2-1, with 8 bases lining up with TRBD1. The CDR3 consists of 13 residues. Trimming cost V 2 bases and J 8 bases; bases outside gene matches: 2. In germline, CDR1 is LGHDT, CDR2 YNNKEL (reference sequence).

The V call is TRBV10-3, the J call TRBJ2-1, with 8 bases that match TRBD1. This CDR3 spans 15 amino acids. Germline V gives CDR1 ENHRY, CDR2 SYGVKD. The trim removed 7 bases at V and 0 bases at J, leaving 5 bases unmatched. The CDR3 spells CAIKGGQDSYNEQFF. CDR3 DNA: TGTGCCATCAAGGGGGGACAGGACTCCTACAATGAGCAGTTCTTC.

CDR3 in DNA: TGTGCCAGCAGCTTGGGCGGGGGGGCCCAAGATACGCAGTATTTT. Translated: CASSLGGGAQDTQYF. The rearrangement links TRBV5-5 to TRBJ2-3; 9 bases are a match to TRBD2. This CDR3 is 15 amino acids long. From germline, CDR1 is SGHKS and CDR2 YYEKEE (reference sequence). With 0 bases clipped from V and 5 bases from J, the junction kept 4 bases outside the gene matches. The entire variable domain, with the rest obtained from reference TRBV5-5 and TRBJ2-3, is as follows: DAGVTQSPTHLIKTRGQQVTLRCSPISGHKSVSWYQQVLGQGPQFIFQYYEKEERGRGNFPDRFSARQFPNYSSELNVNALLLGDSALYLCASSLGGGAQDTQYFGPGTRLTVL.

The chain has TRBV5-1 and TRBJ1-1; perhaps TRBD1 as D (5 bases). CDR3 length equals 14 residues. Germline V gene sequence: CDR1 SGHRS, CDR2 YFSETQ. Trimming took off 3 bases at V and 0 bases at J, with 9 bases between the two ends. CDR3 amino acids: CASSSDSMNTEAFF. The CDR3 DNA reads as TGCGCCAGCAGCTCTGACAGCATGAACACTGAAGCTTTCTTT.

The CDR3 sequence: CAINSQGEGGELFF. DNA of the CDR3: TGTGCCATCAACTCACAGGGGGAAGGCGGGGAGCTGTTTTTT. The gene calls are TRBV10-3 and TRBJ2-2; 8 bases agree with TRBD1. Trimming cost V 7 bases and J 7 bases; bases outside gene matches: 8. This CDR3 is built from 14 residues. CDR1 is ENHRY, CDR2 SYGVKD, per germline.

The V call is TRBV29-1, the J call TRBJ1-2; 7 bases are a match to TRBD1. V gave up 6 bases and J gave up 4 bases; unmatched junction bases: 11. The CDR3 sequence is 14 residues long. Germline CDR1 and CDR2: SQVTM and ANQGSEA. DNA for the CDR3: TGCAGCGTCCTAGTACAGGGGTTAGCCTATGGCTACACCTTC. It yields the protein CSVLVQGLAYGYTF.

The chain carries TRBV6-2 or TRBV6-3 and TRBJ2-7; the match to TRBD1 covers 8 bases. The germline gives CDR1 MNHEY, CDR2 SVGEGT. The CDR3 has 14 amino acids. V was pared by 6 bases and J by 3 bases, with 7 bases of the junction left unmatched. DNA for the CDR3: TGTGCCAGCAGCCTACGGGACAGGTACTACGAGCAGTACTTC. The encoded protein is CASSLRDRYYEQYF.

The rearrangement joins TRBV5-6 to TRBJ1-2; D is perhaps TRBD1 (5 bases). The germline CDR1 and CDR2 sequences are SGHDT and YYEEEE. The ends were cut back, 0 bases at V and 4 bases at J, with 10 bases in the middle. The CDR3 is 14 amino acids. CDR3 sequence: CASSLVGGAYGYTF. In nucleotides, the CDR3 is TGTGCCAGCAGCTTGGTGGGAGGGGCCTATGGCTACACCTTC.

The chain combines TRBV5-5 with TRBJ2-2; the D gene is possibly TRBD1 (5 bases). The V gene's germline CDR1 is SGHKS and CDR2 YYEKEE (reference sequence). The V gene lost 0 bases and the J gene lost 0 bases, with 9 bases spanning the gap. This CDR3 has 16 amino acids. CDR3 loop: CASSLVDTTNTGELFF. In DNA form, the CDR3 reads TGTGCCAGCAGCTTGGTGGACACAACGAACACCGGGGAGCTGTTTTTT.

V usage is TRBV4-1 and J usage is TRBJ2-2, with 8 bases aligning to TRBD1. The CDR3 totals 17 residues. In germline, CDR1 is MGHRA, CDR2 YSYEKL. V dropped 0 bases and J dropped 2; count of bases not matched to a gene: 5. CDR3 bases: TGCGCCAGCAGCCAAGAGGCCGGGACAGGTAACACCGGGGAGCTGTTTTTT. This codes for CASSQEAGTGNTGELFF.

The CDR3 DNA reads as TGTGCCAGCAATCGGGGACAGGGACCCTACGAGCAGTACTTC. As protein: CASNRGQGPYEQYF. The V and J genes are TRBV6-5 and TRBJ2-7, with TRBD1 matching 9 bases. CDR1 MNHEY and CDR2 SVGAGI come from the germline V gene. With V trimmed by 7 bases and J by 2 bases, 6 bases remained unmatched. The CDR3 consists of 14 residues.